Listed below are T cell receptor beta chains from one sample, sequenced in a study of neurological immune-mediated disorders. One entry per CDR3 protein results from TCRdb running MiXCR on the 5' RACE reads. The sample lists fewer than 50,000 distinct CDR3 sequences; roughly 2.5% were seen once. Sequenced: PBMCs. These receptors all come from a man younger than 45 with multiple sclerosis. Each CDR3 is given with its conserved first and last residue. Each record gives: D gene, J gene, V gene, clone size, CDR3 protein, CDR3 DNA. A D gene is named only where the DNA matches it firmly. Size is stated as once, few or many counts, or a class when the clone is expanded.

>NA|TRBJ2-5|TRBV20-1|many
CSATERAQETQYF
TGCAGTGCTACAGAGCGAGCCCAAGAGACCCAGTACTTC
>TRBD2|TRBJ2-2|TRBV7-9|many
CASSHLRGGGSTGELFF
TGTGCCAGCAGCCACCTCCGCGGGGGGGGAAGCACCGGGGAGCTGTTTTTT
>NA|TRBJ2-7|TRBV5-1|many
CASSLRLGQDSYEQYF
TGCGCCAGCAGCTTACGGCTAGGTCAAGACTCCTACGAGCAGTACTTC
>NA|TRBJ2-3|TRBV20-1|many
CSASQLTHTDTQYF
TGCAGTGCTTCTCAATTGACCCACACAGATACGCAGTATTTT
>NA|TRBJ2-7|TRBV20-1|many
CSAGTTSYEQYF
TGCAGTGCCGGAACGACGTCCTACGAGCAGTACTTC
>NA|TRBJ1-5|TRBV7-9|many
CASSSDRFGGNQPQHF
TGTGCCAGCTCTTCTGACAGGTTCGGGGGCAATCAGCCCCAGCATTTT
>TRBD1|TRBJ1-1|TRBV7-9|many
CASRDYRGPTEAFF
TGTGCCAGCAGGGATTACAGGGGGCCCACTGAAGCTTTCTTT
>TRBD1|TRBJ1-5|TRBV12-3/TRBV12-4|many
CASSLRWGRGNSNQPQHF
TGTGCCAGCAGTTTAAGATGGGGCAGGGGGAATAGCAATCAGCCCCAGCATTTT
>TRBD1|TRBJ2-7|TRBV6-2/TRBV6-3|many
CASSYADRGGYEQYF
TGTGCCAGCAGTTACGCAGACAGGGGTGGCTACGAGCAGTACTTC
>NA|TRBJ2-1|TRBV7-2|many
CASSVGGEQFF
TGTGCCAGCAGCGTAGGCGGGGAGCAGTTCTTC
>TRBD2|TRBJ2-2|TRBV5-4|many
CASSLLLGGANTGELFF
TGTGCCAGCAGCTTGTTGCTTGGGGGGGCGAACACCGGGGAGCTGTTTTTT
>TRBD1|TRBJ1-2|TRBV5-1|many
CASSSGTANYGYTF
TGCGCCAGCAGCTCCGGGACAGCTAACTATGGCTACACCTTC
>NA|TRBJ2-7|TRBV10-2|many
CASSEGLKGPYEQYF
TGCGCCAGCAGTGAGGGTTTGAAGGGGCCGTACGAGCAGTACTTC
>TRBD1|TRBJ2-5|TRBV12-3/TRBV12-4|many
CASSLRGQGVRTQYF
TGTGCCAGCAGTTTAAGGGGACAGGGTGTTAGGACCCAGTACTTC
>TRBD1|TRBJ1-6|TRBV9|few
CASSVGPRGDSTLNF
TGTGCCAGCAGCGTAGGTCCCAGGGGGGATTCAACCCTCAACTTT
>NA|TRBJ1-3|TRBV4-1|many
CASSQGGAGGNTIYF
TGCGCCAGCAGCCAAGGAGGGGCGGGTGGAAACACCATATATTTT
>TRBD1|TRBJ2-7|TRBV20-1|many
CSASGGDYEQYF
TGCAGTGCTTCAGGGGGCGACTACGAGCAGTACTTC
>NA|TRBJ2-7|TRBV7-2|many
CASSQQGGQYF
TGTGCCAGCAGCCAACAGGGTGGACAGTACTTC
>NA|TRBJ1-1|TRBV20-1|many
CSARVEARNTEAFF
TGCAGTGCTAGAGTAGAGGCAAGGAACACTGAAGCTTTCTTT
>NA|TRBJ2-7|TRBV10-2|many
CASSETEGEQYF
TGCGCCAGCAGTGAGACGGAGGGGGAGCAGTACTTC
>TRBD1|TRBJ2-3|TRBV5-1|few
CASSTPTGGRLDTQYF
TGCGCCAGCAGCACCCCGACAGGGGGCCGCTTAGATACGCAGTATTTT
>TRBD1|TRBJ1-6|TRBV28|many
CASRGTGAHNSPLHF
TGTGCCAGCAGGGGGACAGGGGCGCATAATTCACCCCTCCACTTT
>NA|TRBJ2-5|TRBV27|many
CASSPWGQVKETQYF
TGTGCCAGCAGCCCTTGGGGGCAGGTGAAAGAGACCCAGTACTTC
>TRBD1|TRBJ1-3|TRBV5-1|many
CASSLEVQGAPGNTIYF
TGCGCCAGCAGCTTGGAGGTTCAGGGGGCGCCAGGAAACACCATATATTTT
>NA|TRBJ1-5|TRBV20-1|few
CSASVPGRANQPQHF
TGCAGTGCTAGCGTCCCCGGGAGAGCCAATCAGCCCCAGCATTTT
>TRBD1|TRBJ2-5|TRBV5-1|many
CASSQGQRQETQYF
TGCGCCAGCAGCCAGGGACAGCGACAAGAGACCCAGTACTTC
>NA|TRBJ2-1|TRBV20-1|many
CSAFLLSSWGANNEQFF
TGCAGTGCTTTCCTGCTTAGCTCGTGGGGGGCAAACAATGAGCAGTTCTTC
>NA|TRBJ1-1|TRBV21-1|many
CASSEDRGLGTEAFF
TGTGCCAGCAGCGAGGACAGGGGGCTGGGCACTGAAGCTTTCTTT
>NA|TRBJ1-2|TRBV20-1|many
CSATHHVNYGYTF
TGCAGTGCAACACATCATGTGAACTATGGCTACACCTTC
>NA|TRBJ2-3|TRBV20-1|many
CSARGFRVVFEGTDTQYF
TGCAGTGCAAGGGGTTTCCGTGTTGTGTTCGAAGGCACAGATACGCAGTATTTT
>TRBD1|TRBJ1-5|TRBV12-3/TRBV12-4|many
CASRSGTGYQPQHF
TGTGCCAGCAGGTCCGGGACAGGATATCAGCCCCAGCATTTT
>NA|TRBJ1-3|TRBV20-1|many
CSATRPGSGNTIYF
TGCAGTGCTACCCGCCCGGGGTCAGGAAACACCATATATTTT
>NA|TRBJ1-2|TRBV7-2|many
CASSSYRGEIYGYTF
TGTGCCAGCAGCTCCTATAGGGGGGAGATCTATGGCTACACCTTC
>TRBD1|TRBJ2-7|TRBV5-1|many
CASRRDSFSNEQYF
TGCGCCAGCAGACGGGACAGCTTTTCCAACGAGCAGTACTTC
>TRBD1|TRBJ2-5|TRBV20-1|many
CSARGDRQETQYF
TGCAGTGCTAGAGGGGACAGGCAAGAGACCCAGTACTTC
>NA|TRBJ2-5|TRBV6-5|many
CASSYSSTRMEETQYF
TGTGCCAGCAGTTACTCCTCGACTAGAATGGAAGAGACCCAGTACTTC
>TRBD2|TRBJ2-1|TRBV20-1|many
CSEKGVGGDYNEQFF
TGCAGCGAGAAGGGTGTCGGGGGGGACTACAATGAGCAGTTCTTC